This section outlines one T cell receptor (beta chain) sequence together with its context. No antigen is known for it. Germline V gene lookup returns CDR1 MNHEY and CDR2 SVGAGI. Deletions cut 2 bases from V and 7 bases from J, with 8 bases between. CDR3 length equals 12 residues. This sample was taken from a study of cytomegalovirus exposure and HLA in healthy donors. From the 120-subject validation cohort, which was separate from the approximately 720-subject first cohort, the donors were drawn. Notes on the study in general: Confirmation in vitro established that a few CMV-associated chains were specific for CMV antigens. Reports described diagnosis of cytomegalovirus status by the classifier as highly specific and sensitive. There were some public TCRs occurring in many donors, but most TCR sequences were rare.

Profiled with immunoSEQ multiplex PCR; TCRdb holds only in-frame clones, not every one. The table includes 210,000 or so clones, around 90% detected once. The sample consisted of PBMCs. The rearrangement joins TRBV6-5 to TRBJ1-2; no clear D gene. This receptor was obtained from a woman younger than 35 in good health and CMV-seronegative. This chain's CDR3 is CASSYAGSGYTF. CDR3 DNA: TGTGCCAGCAGTTACGCAGGCTCTGGCTACACCTTC.